The 25 T cell receptor beta chains presented below share a single source sample, sequenced in a study of neurological immune-mediated disorders. TCRdb re-called the 5' RACE reads with MiXCR, one entry per CDR3 protein. This sample has roughly 100,000 distinct CDR3 sequences, with 10% to 13% found just once. The time point was: longitudinal time-point 3. Material for sequencing was PBMCs. The receptors come from a female donor with HTLV-1-associated myelopathy (HAM/TSP).

Ten or more counts support this clonotype. The rearrangement links TRBV20-1 to TRBJ1-2; D possibly corresponds to TRBD1 (5 bases). CDR1 and CDR2 from the germline V gene are DFQATT and SNEGSKA (reference sequence). The CDR3 contains 16 residues. The ends were cut back, 4 bases at V and 4 bases at J, with 22 bases in the middle. The CDR3 region is CSAKSFGTGGFYGYTF. In DNA form, the CDR3 reads TGCAGTGCTAAAAGCTTCGGGACGGGGGGGTTCTATGGCTACACCTTC.

This clonotype was found many times. The rearrangement links TRBV14 to TRBJ2-1; TRBD2 agrees at 8 bases. In germline, CDR1 is SGHDN, CDR2 FVKESK. Unmatched junction bases numbered 7, after V lost 6 bases and J lost 3 bases. The CDR3 runs to 15 residues. The CDR3 DNA sequence: TGTGCCAGCAGTCCGACTAGCGCACTCTACAATGAGCAGTTCTTC. Translated: CASSPTSALYNEQFF.

This clonotype was recorded many times. This chain uses TRBV12-3 or TRBV12-4 with TRBJ2-1; 10 nucleotides agree with TRBD2. The V segment lost 5 bases and the J segment 9 bases; nucleotides outside the gene matches: 7. The CDR3 has 14 amino acids. The CDR3 region has the DNA TGTGCCAGCAGTCATAATAGCGGGGGGCGTGAGCAGTTCTTC. The encoded protein is CASSHNSGGREQFF.

This clonotype was seen many times. The chain carries TRBV5-1 and TRBJ2-3; D not resolved. Germline CDR1 SGHRS, CDR2 YFSETQ. V was pared by 0 bases and J by 6 bases, with 14 bases between. The CDR3 totals 15 residues. CDR3 coding DNA: TGCGCCAGCAGCTTGGGGAAAGGCTCCCGCGATACGCAGTATTTT. Translating it yields CASSLGKGSRDTQYF.

This clonotype has at least ten counts. The chain employs TRBV7-9 and TRBJ2-2; 8 bases line up with TRBD1. The CDR3 is made up of 16 amino acids. Per the germline V gene, CDR1 is SEHNR and CDR2 is FQNEAQ (reference sequence). Losses at the gene ends were 3 bases for V and 2 bases for J; bases not matched to a gene: 5. The CDR3: CASSFRTGHNTGELFF. The CDR3 region has the DNA TGTGCCAGCAGCTTCCGGACAGGGCATAACACCGGGGAGCTGTTTTTT.

The chain employs TRBV5-6 and TRBJ2-7; D call uncertain. The CDR3 is made up of 14 amino acids. Trimming cost V 4 bases and J 6 bases, with 17 bases left between them. In germline, CDR1 is SGHDT, CDR2 YYEEEE. This CDR3 reads CASSENGPYGEQYF. DNA of the CDR3: TGTGCCAGCAGCGAAAACGGTCCGTACGGCGAGCAGTACTTC.

This clonotype has just one count. This may be a read error: a much more frequent sequence differs by one nucleotide. This chain's CDR3 is CARSLQTGGEKLFF. The CDR3 nucleotides are TGTGCCAGAAGCCTTCAAACAGGGGGTGAAAAACTGTTTTTT. The gene calls are TRBV7-2 and TRBJ1-4; 8 bases agree with TRBD1. Unmatched junction bases numbered 10, after V lost 9 bases and J lost 7 bases. This CDR3 has 14 residues. CDR1 is SGHTA and CDR2 is FQGNSA in the germline V gene.

This clonotype was seen ten or more times. The chain recombines TRBV20-1 with TRBJ1-1; 7 bases fit TRBD1. The CDR3 is 15 residues long. V lost 3 bases and J lost 7; bases outside the gene matches: 14. Per germline, CDR1 DFQATT and CDR2 SNEGSKA (reference sequence). CDR3 protein: CSASQEGAPGREAFF. CDR3 sequence (DNA): TGCAGTGCTAGTCAGGAGGGGGCCCCAGGTCGTGAAGCTTTCTTT.

V usage is TRBV5-1 and J usage is TRBJ2-5, with 10 bases that match TRBD2. This CDR3 comprises 14 residues. Looked up from germline, CDR1 is SGHRS and CDR2 is YFSETQ. V lost 6 bases and J lost 3; bases outside the gene matches: 5. CDR3 sequence (DNA): TGCGCCAGCAAAACTAGCGGGGAAAAAGAGACCCAGTACTTC. Translating it yields CASKTSGEKETQYF. Full variable domain (missing parts from reference TRBV5-1 and TRBJ2-5): KAGVTQTPRYLIKTRGQQVTLSCSPISGHRSVSWYQQTPGQGLQFLFEYFSETQRNKGNFPGRFSGRQFSNSRSEMNVSTLELGDSALYLCASKTSGEKETQYFGPGTRLLVL.

This clonotype was counted many times. The rearrangement joins TRBV29-1 to TRBJ2-5; TRBD2 is a possible D gene (5 bases). From germline, CDR1 is SQVTM and CDR2 ANQGSEA. Trimming removed 7 bases from V and 5 bases from J, with 14 bases in between. There are 12 residues in the CDR3. CDR3 DNA: TGCAGCGCCCTGTTAGGCGGGGAGACCCAGTACTTC. As protein: CSALLGGETQYF.

This clonotype has at least ten counts. The chain carries TRBV12-3 or TRBV12-4 and TRBJ2-1; D possibly corresponds to TRBD2 (5 bases). V was pared by 8 bases and J by 7 bases, with 9 bases between. This CDR3 region has 11 residues. The DNA for the CDR3 is TGTGCCAGCGGACGGAGGAATGAGCAGTTCTTC. It codes for CASGRRNEQFF.

In this sample, this clonotype turned up many times. The chain joins TRBV6-2 or TRBV6-3 to TRBJ1-6, with D maybe TRBD1 (5 bases). The CDR3 has 13 residues. CDR1 and CDR2 from the germline V gene are MNHEY and SVGEGT. Trimming shortened V by 8 bases and J by 9 bases, and 14 bases separated the two germline ends. This CDR3 is CASDRDRGSPLHF. CDR3 bases: TGTGCCAGCGATCGGGACCGGGGTTCACCCCTCCACTTT.

This clonotype was seen ten or more times. Sequence at one end of the junction differs from germline and may be a read error. The V gene is TRBV15, the J gene TRBJ2-1, with D unclear. This CDR3 has 17 amino acids. The V gene's germline CDR1 is LNHNV and CDR2 YYDKDF (reference sequence). The chain's CDR3 is CATSRKTGPRPSGEQFF. The CDR3 DNA sequence: TGTGCTACCAGCAGGAAAACCGGGCCAAGGCCCTCCGGTGAGCAGTTCTTC.

Ten or more counts support this clonotype. The J gene is TRBJ1-2, the V gene TRBV2; possibly TRBD1 for D (5 bases). The CDR3 length is 13 residues. The V end lost 3 bases, the J end lost 8 bases, and 13 bases lay between the germline ends. The V gene's germline CDR1 is SNHLY and CDR2 FYNNEI. CDR3 protein: CASSDRQGYGYTF. The CDR3 DNA reads TGTGCCAGCAGTGATAGGCAGGGCTACGGCTACACCTTC.

There are many counts of this clonotype. The V call is TRBV20-1, the J call TRBJ2-1; a possible D gene is TRBD2 (6 bases). The germline gives CDR1 DFQATT, CDR2 SNEGSKA (reference sequence). V lost 5 bases to trimming and J lost 7 bases, with 9 bases between them. This CDR3 is built from 11 residues. For the CDR3, the DNA is TGCAGTGCTCTTGGGAGGAATGAGCAGTTCTTC. It encodes CSALGRNEQFF.

Many counts were recorded for this clonotype. The gene calls are TRBV5-1 and TRBJ2-5; D is undetermined. The V gene's germline CDR1 is SGHRS and CDR2 YFSETQ. V was cut by 2 bases and J by 1 base, with 18 bases left in between. This CDR3 spans 17 amino acids. Here the CDR3 DNA reads TGCGCCAGCAGCTTAACCGCCCGAAATCGTGGCCAAGAGACCCAGTACTTC. Translation: CASSLTARNRGQETQYF.

The table lists this clonotype with many counts. The gene calls are TRBV6-1 and TRBJ1-1; tentatively, D is TRBD1 (5 bases). Trimming stripped 7 bases from V and 5 bases from J, with 20 bases between. The germline V gene has CDR1 MNHNS and CDR2 SASEGT. CDR3 length: 15 residues. For the CDR3, the DNA is TGTGCCAGCACCCTTTCCCCGGCGGGGGGGACTGAAGCTTTCTTT. This sequence encodes CASTLSPAGGTEAFF.

This clonotype was counted at least ten times. This chain uses TRBV20-1 with TRBJ1-1; no firm D call. CDR3 length: 13 amino acids. The V end lost 0 bases, the J end lost 4 bases, and 9 bases lay between the germline ends. Germline V gene sequence: CDR1 DFQATT, CDR2 SNEGSKA (reference sequence). Here the CDR3 reads CSARDQKVTEAFF. The CDR3 bases are TGCAGTGCTAGAGATCAGAAGGTCACTGAAGCTTTCTTT.

There are many counts of this clonotype. The chain couples TRBV5-1 to TRBJ1-1; D is uncertain. The CDR3 covers 13 residues. V lost 4 bases to trimming and J lost 2 bases, with 9 bases between them. Germline V lookup: CDR1 SGHRS, CDR2 YFSETQ. CDR3 residues: CASSPPANTEAFF. The CDR3 nucleotides are TGCGCCAGCAGCCCCCCAGCCAACACTGAAGCTTTCTTT. Filled out from reference TRBV5-1 and TRBJ1-1, the complete variable domain reads KAGVTQTPRYLIKTRGQQVTLSCSPISGHRSVSWYQQTPGQGLQFLFEYFSETQRNKGNFPGRFSGRQFSNSRSEMNVSTLELGDSALYLCASSPPANTEAFFGQGTRLTVV.

On this clonotype itself: This may be a read error: a much more frequent sequence differs by one nucleotide. J is TRBJ2-7 and V is TRBV20-1, with D perhaps TRBD2 (5 bases). V was trimmed by 3 bases and J by 2 bases, leaving 5 bases between them. Germline values: CDR1 DFQATT, CDR2 SNEGSKA (reference sequence). This CDR3 contains 11 residues. CDR3 amino acids: CSASGTYEQYV. The CDR3 DNA follows: TGCAGTGCTAGCGGGACCTACGAGCAGTACGTC.

This clonotype occurred many times. V is TRBV10-3 and J is TRBJ1-2, with 7 bases that match TRBD1. Germline V CDR1 and CDR2: ENHRY, SYGVKD. CDR3 length: 15 residues. V lost 0 bases and J lost 8; bases outside the gene matches: 9. The CDR3 nucleotides read TGTGCCATCAGTGAGTCGAGCTGGGCAGGGGGAGGCTACACCTTC. Translated: CAISESSWAGGGYTF.

This clonotype was found many times. V and J are TRBV10-3 and TRBJ2-7; 9 nucleotides agree with TRBD2. The CDR3 sequence is 15 residues long. Trimming took 10 bases from V and 2 from J; bases not matched to a gene: 12. Germline V lookup: CDR1 ENHRY, CDR2 SYGVKD. The CDR3 loop is CATTLAGAFTYEQYF. In nucleotides, the CDR3 is TGTGCCACCACCTTAGCGGGGGCATTCACCTACGAGCAGTACTTC.

This clonotype was counted ten times or more. This rearrangement joins TRBV6-5 to TRBJ1-5, with D hard to call. The CDR3 has 15 residues. Germline CDR1 reads MNHEY; CDR2 reads SVGAGI. Trimming took 0 bases from V and 3 from J, leaving 9 bases between them. The CDR3 loop is CASSYSIAPNQPQHF. The CDR3 DNA sequence: TGTGCCAGCAGTTACTCGATAGCGCCCAATCAGCCCCAGCATTTT.

This clonotype came up many times. The chain links TRBV3-1 to TRBJ1-5; unclear D gene. Looked up from germline, CDR1 is LGHDT and CDR2 is YNNKEL (reference sequence). This CDR3 contains 15 residues. V was trimmed by 1 base and J by 2 bases, leaving 9 bases between them. This chain's CDR3 is CASSQGAGGNQPQHF. The CDR3 DNA reads as TGTGCCAGCAGCCAAGGGGCGGGAGGCAATCAGCCCCAGCATTTT.

This clonotype was observed many times. The chain combines TRBV7-3 with TRBJ2-7; D is undetermined. This CDR3 comprises 13 residues. V lost 5 bases and J 2 bases, leaving 10 bases between the germline ends. The V gene's germline CDR1 is SGHTA and CDR2 FQGTGA. The CDR3 nucleotides read TGTGCCAGCAGCGTATCTGGGGCCTACGAGCAGTACTTC. Translated: CASSVSGAYEQYF.